The rows below give T cell receptor beta chains drawn from one sample of a study of OX40 agonist ivuxolimab in advanced cancers. This table comes from immunoSEQ multiplex PCR, and its TCRdb copy is limited to in-frame clones, with some not included. The top ten hold 0.54% of the sample, which has around 100,000 clones, around 90% seen once. The sequencing here drew on CD4+ or CD8+ T cells sorted from blood, taken in a trial of the OX40 agonist ivuxolimab. The receptors come from an adult with an advanced solid tumor such as melanoma, head and neck, liver or kidney cancer. Each CDR3 is given with its conserved first and last residue. The order of the fields is D gene, V gene, J gene, CDR3 protein, CDR3 DNA. A D gene is named only where the DNA matches it firmly.

-	TRBV28	TRBJ2-1	CASSSWGPGLSYNEQFF	TGTGCCAGCAGTTCCTGGGGACCGGGACTTTCCTACAATGAGCAGTTCTTC
TRBD1	TRBV18	TRBJ2-7	CASSFSGTGGLEQYF	TGTGCCAGCTCATTCTCCGGGACAGGGGGCCTCGAGCAGTACTTC
-	TRBV10-1	TRBJ1-5	CASSEGLLEIPNQPQHF	TGCGCCAGCAGTGAGGGCTTACTAGAGATTCCCAATCAGCCCCAGCATTTT
TRBD1	TRBV15	TRBJ2-1	CATSRDSGQGGNEQFF	TGTGCCACCAGCAGAGACTCGGGACAGGGTGGCAATGAGCAGTTCTTC
TRBD2	TRBV5-1	TRBJ2-5	CASSLTSAQETQYF	TGCGCCAGCAGCTTGACTAGCGCCCAAGAGACCCAGTACTTC
TRBD1	TRBV9	TRBJ2-5	CASSYGTVFQETQYF	TGTGCCAGCAGCTATGGGACAGTTTTTCAAGAGACCCAGTACTTC
-	TRBV5-1	TRBJ2-5	CASSPVGLIEETQYF	TGCGCCAGCAGCCCCGTGGGGCTGATTGAGGAGACCCAGTACTTC
-	TRBV7-2	TRBJ2-2	CASSYRTTGELFF	TGTGCCAGCAGCTACCGGACCACCGGGGAGCTGTTTTTT
-	TRBV10-3	TRBJ2-3	CATQTGTLFTDTQYF	TGTGCCACTCAGACAGGTACCCTTTTCACAGATACGCAGTATTTT
TRBD2	TRBV5-1	TRBJ2-5	CASSWGLRGRTKETQYF	TGCGCCAGCAGCTGGGGACTGCGCGGGAGGACCAAAGAGACCCAGTACTTC